This entry describes one T cell receptor beta chain. The antigen is undetermined. TCRdb analysed the RT-PCR reads with MiXCR anew, one entry per CDR3 protein. The sample contains about 780,000 distinct CDR3 sequences, approximately 17% of which appear only once. The record originates from a study of response to subunit inactivated influenza vaccine. Study-level points and caveats: Few new T cells, the authors suggested, are recruited by each seasonal influenza vaccination.

CDR1 is MNHEY and CDR2 is SVGAGI in the germline V gene. The CDR3 sequence is 15 residues long. V lost 5 bases, J lost 6 bases, and 19 bases lay in between. This chain uses TRBV6-5 with TRBJ1-2, with a possible D match to TRBD1 (5 bases). The sequence derives from a man aged 50-59 years who received an inactivated influenza vaccine. The sample was PBMCs from blood, taken 4 to 6 days after vaccination. CDR3 in DNA: TGTGCCAGCAGTACCGATCGGACAAGCTTCGATGGCTACACCTTC. Its translation: CASSTDRTSFDGYTF.